The 14 T cell receptor beta chains below come from one sample, sequenced in a study of T cells in localized non-small cell lung cancer. TCRdb keeps only in-frame clones here, not all; method: immunoSEQ multiplex PCR. The sample records some 2,900 clones, over 25% being singletons. The sequencing here drew on lung tumor tissue, taken before any cancer treatment. The receptors stem from a male donor at least 60 years old with stage II squamous cell lung carcinoma.

This clone has just a few counts. The gene calls are TRBV4-1 and TRBJ2-1; D is unresolved. Germline assignment: CDR1 MGHRA and CDR2 YSYEKL. This CDR3 has 12 amino acids. The V and J ends lost 0 bases and 11 bases respectively, with 8 bases between them. CDR3 sequence: CASSQDTRKQFF. The CDR3 nucleotides read TGCGCCAGCAGCCAAGATACAAGGAAGCAGTTCTTC.

The chain combines TRBV29-1 with TRBJ2-3; D might be TRBD1 or TRBD2, each matching 6 bases. The germline V gene encodes CDR1 SQVTM and CDR2 ANQGSEA. V was cut by 7 bases and J by 2 bases, with 13 bases left in between. CDR3 size: 13 residues. CDR3 amino acids: CSAGAGFTDTQYF. The CDR3 bases are TGCAGCGCGGGGGCAGGGTTCACAGATACGCAGTATTTT.

The CDR3 sequence is CASSISQGARETQYF. CDR3 in DNA: TGTGCCAGTAGTATTTCTCAGGGGGCGAGGGAGACCCAGTACTTC. The chain recombines TRBV19 with TRBJ2-5, with 8 bases lining up with TRBD1. V lost 3 bases and J lost 5; bases outside the gene matches: 8. Germline V gives CDR1 LNHDA, CDR2 SQIVND (reference sequence). This CDR3 comprises 15 residues. Filled out from reference TRBV19 and TRBJ2-5, the complete variable domain reads DGGITQSPKYLFRKEGQNVTLSCEQNLNHDAMYWYRQDPGQGLRLIYYSQIVNDFQKGDIAEGYSVSREKKESFPLTVTSAQKNPTAFYLCASSISQGARETQYFGPGTRLLVL.

The gene calls are TRBV18 and TRBJ1-1; 7 bases agree with TRBD1. V lost 4 bases, J lost 4 bases, and 6 bases stayed unmatched. The germline CDR1 and CDR2 sequences are KGHSH and LQKENI. The CDR3 has 14 amino acids. The CDR3 protein is CASSQTGLFTEAFF. CDR3 DNA sequence: TGTGCCAGCTCACAGACAGGGTTGTTCACTGAAGCTTTCTTT.

This clone is judged medium-sized (0.01 to 0.1%). The gene calls are TRBV6-1 and TRBJ2-7; possible D gene TRBD2, 7 bases. The ends were cut back, 0 bases at V and 3 bases at J, with 18 bases in the middle. This CDR3 comprises 17 residues. CDR1 MNHNS and CDR2 SASEGT come from the germline V gene. The CDR3 DNA reads TGTGCCAGCAGTGAAGCGCTTCGGGGGGCAATCCTCTACGAGCAGTACTTC. Translating it yields CASSEALRGAILYEQYF.

In its sample, this clone was seen a few times. J is TRBJ2-7 and V is TRBV2; possibly TRBD1 for D (6 bases). Germline values: CDR1 SNHLY, CDR2 FYNNEI. This CDR3 is 14 amino acids long. V lost 3 bases and J lost 2, with 11 bases in between. In DNA, the CDR3 is TGTGCCAGCAGTGACTCCGGGACACCCTACGAGCAGTACTTC. Its translation: CASSDSGTPYEQYF. Drawing the rest from reference TRBV2 and TRBJ2-7, the complete variable domain is EPEVTQTPSHQVTQMGQEVILRCVPISNHLYFYWYRQILGQKVEFLVSFYNNEISEKSEIFDDQFSVERPDGSNFTLKIRSTKLEDSAMYFCASSDSGTPYEQYFGPGTRLTVT.

This chain links TRBV9 with TRBJ2-2, with a possible D match to TRBD1 (7 bases). This CDR3 comprises 15 residues. Germline V gives CDR1 SGDLS, CDR2 YYNGEE. V was cut by 7 bases and J by 7 bases, with 20 bases left in between. Here the CDR3 DNA reads TGTGCCAGCCGTAGGTCAGGGGGGTTCGGCGGGGAGCTGTTTTTT. This codes for CASRRSGGFGGELFF.

The V gene is TRBV11-3, the J gene TRBJ1-4; no reliable D call. CDR3 length: 15 amino acids. Germline loops: CDR1 SGHNT, CDR2 YENEEA. Trimming left V 1 base short and J 7 bases short, with 13 bases between. The CDR3 region has the DNA TGTGCCAGCAGCTTAGGACACGCAACTCCTGAAAAACTGTTTTTT. This sequence encodes CASSLGHATPEKLFF.

The genes are TRBV18 and TRBJ2-7; D is uncertain. CDR1 and CDR2 (germline): KGHSH, LQKENI. Trimming cost V 2 bases and J 2 bases, with 7 bases left between them. The CDR3 length is 13 residues. The CDR3, as DNA: TGTGCCAGCTCACCATCTGGGACCTACGAGCAGTACTTC. Protein product: CASSPSGTYEQYF.

The chain links TRBV18 to TRBJ2-3; 9 bases are a match to TRBD1. V dropped 2 bases and J dropped 14; count of bases not matched to a gene: 5. Germline V gene lookup returns CDR1 KGHSH and CDR2 LQKENI. CDR3 length equals 12 residues. For the CDR3, the DNA is TGTGCCAGCTCACCAGACAGGGGGGTCGCGTATTTT. Translating gives CASSPDRGVAYF.

This clone is medium-sized. The V call is TRBV6-8, the J call TRBJ2-7, with TRBD2 matching 9 bases. The V gene end was trimmed by 7 bases and the J gene end by 3 bases; junction bases not matched to a gene: 10. Germline V gene lookup returns CDR1 MNHGY and CDR2 SAAAGT. The CDR3 consists of 15 residues. The CDR3 DNA follows: TGTGCCAGCAATACTGCGACTAGCGGTCGCTACGAGCAGTACTTC. Its protein product is CASNTATSGRYEQYF.

CDR3 DNA: TGTGCCAGCAGTTACATAGCCTTCCGGGGAATCACAGATACGCAGTATTTT. Encoded protein: CASSYIAFRGITDTQYF. The V call is TRBV6-8, the J call TRBJ2-3, with a weak D call TRBD2 (5 bases). The CDR3 totals 17 residues. Trimming removed 2 bases at V and 2 bases at J, with 17 bases between. CDR1 is MNHGY and CDR2 is SAAAGT in the germline V gene.

This chain links TRBV30 with TRBJ1-3; no clear D. The germline gives CDR1 GTSNPN, CDR2 SVGIG (reference sequence). The V and J ends lost 0 bases and 2 bases respectively, with 5 bases between them. The CDR3 consists of 13 residues. Written as DNA, the CDR3 is TGTGCCTGGAGTGTAGGCCCTGGAAACACCATATATTTT. It is translated as CAWSVGPGNTIYF.

Relative to its sample, this clone is large. The chain uses TRBV19 and TRBJ2-6; D remains unclear. There are 15 residues in the CDR3. Trimming left V 3 bases short and J 1 base short, with 7 bases between. CDR1 and CDR2 from the germline V gene are LNHDA and SQIVND (reference sequence). CDR3 sequence reads: CASSMVGSGANVLTF. DNA of the CDR3: TGTGCCAGTAGTATGGTGGGATCTGGGGCCAACGTCCTGACTTTC.